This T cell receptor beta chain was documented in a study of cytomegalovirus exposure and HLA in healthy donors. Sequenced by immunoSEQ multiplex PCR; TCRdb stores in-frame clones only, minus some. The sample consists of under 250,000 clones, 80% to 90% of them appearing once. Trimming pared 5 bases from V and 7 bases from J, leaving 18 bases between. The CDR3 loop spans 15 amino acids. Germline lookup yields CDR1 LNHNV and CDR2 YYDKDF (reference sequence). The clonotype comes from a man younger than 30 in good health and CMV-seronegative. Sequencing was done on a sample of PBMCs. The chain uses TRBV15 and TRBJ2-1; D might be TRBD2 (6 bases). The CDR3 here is CATSPGSILRNEQFF. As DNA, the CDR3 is TGTGCCACCAGCCCCGGGAGTATCCTCAGGAATGAGCAGTTCTTC.